This is a list of T cell receptor beta chains from one sample in a study of blood T cells in healthy people across ages. TCRdb called the 5' RACE reads again in MiXCR, with one record for every CDR3 protein. The table has some 1 million distinct CDR3 sequences, 45% seen once; the top ten hold 15% to 20%. Sequenced sample: blood. The receptors stem from an older woman in good health. CDR3s include the opening cysteine and the closing phenylalanine or tryptophan. Each record gives: J gene, V gene, CDR3 protein.

J: TRBJ2-1
V: TRBV2
CDR3: CASSEITWDRELNEQFF

J: TRBJ1-2
V: TRBV12-3/TRBV12-4
CDR3: CASSLFRQGSNYGYTF

J: TRBJ1-1
V: TRBV4-1
CDR3: CASSPQTGNTEAFF

J: TRBJ2-3
V: TRBV6-5
CDR3: CASSSYGTSGYSTDTQYF

J: TRBJ2-4
V: TRBV2
CDR3: CASSRDSIAKNIQYF

J: TRBJ2-7
V: TRBV6-2/TRBV6-3
CDR3: CASSYAGPFYEQYF

J: TRBJ2-1
V: TRBV20-1
CDR3: CSARAGGSYNEQFF

J: TRBJ1-1
V: TRBV27
CDR3: CASSLWEGSTEAFF

J: TRBJ1-5
V: TRBV7-9
CDR3: CASSRDGQLNQPQHF

J: NA
V: TRBV6-6
CDR3: CASRLTGANEQYF

J: TRBJ2-3
V: TRBV3-1
CDR3: CASSQDPPSDTQYF

J: TRBJ2-7
V: TRBV5-1
CDR3: CASSQPGGVYEQYF

J: TRBJ2-1
V: TRBV3-1
CDR3: CASSQDASYNEQFF

J: TRBJ2-7
V: TRBV27
CDR3: CASRVPGRGSEQYF

J: TRBJ2-5
V: TRBV7-9
CDR3: CASSLGSEKGETQYF

J: TRBJ1-2
V: TRBV28
CDR3: CASSLRPGGINYGYTF

J: TRBJ2-7
V: TRBV20-1
CDR3: CSASPTPAGGSEQYF

J: TRBJ2-7
V: TRBV6-2/TRBV6-3
CDR3: CASSYTIAGAREQYF

J: TRBJ2-3
V: TRBV18
CDR3: CASSPEQGPDTQYF

J: TRBJ1-2
V: TRBV7-2
CDR3: CASSGGGRVYGYTF

J: TRBJ1-1
V: TRBV6-2/TRBV6-3
CDR3: CASDAVGLIVNTEAFF

J: TRBJ1-1
V: TRBV7-9
CDR3: CASSHPGDHTEAFF

J: TRBJ2-5
V: TRBV5-6
CDR3: CASSSPELRGQETQYF

J: TRBJ2-7
V: TRBV2
CDR3: CASTPPGPYEQYF

J: TRBJ2-5
V: TRBV20-1
CDR3: CSASQPGVKKETQYF

J: TRBJ2-5
V: TRBV3-1
CDR3: CASARGETQYF

J: TRBJ2-3
V: TRBV5-1
CDR3: CASSLERGFTDTQYF

J: TRBJ2-3
V: TRBV29-1
CDR3: CSVGSDTQYF

J: TRBJ2-1
V: TRBV12-3/TRBV12-4
CDR3: CASSLEGAPSYNEQFF

J: TRBJ2-7
V: TRBV4-2
CDR3: CASSQDPAVLSYEQYF

J: TRBJ2-7
V: TRBV20-1
CDR3: CSASVRGSSYEQYF

J: TRBJ1-6
V: TRBV27
CDR3: CASKPITENSPLHF

J: TRBJ2-1
V: TRBV3-1
CDR3: CASSQNRNEQFF

J: TRBJ1-2
V: TRBV11-1
CDR3: CASSLLVGSGGYTF

J: TRBJ2-4
V: TRBV10-3
CDR3: CAIIRPGTGAKNIQYF

J: TRBJ2-7
V: TRBV6-6
CDR3: CASSYRQGTYEQYF

J: TRBJ2-7
V: TRBV6-1
CDR3: CASSEGGGGQYF

J: TRBJ2-1
V: TRBV2
CDR3: CASSQDIAMSYNEQFF

J: TRBJ1-5
V: TRBV27
CDR3: CASRKRAGESQGNQPQHF

J: TRBJ2-5
V: TRBV16
CDR3: CASSRLRQGWKETQYF

J: TRBJ2-2
V: TRBV7-2
CDR3: CASSLPLLPTGSTGELFF

J: TRBJ2-1
V: TRBV5-5
CDR3: CASSFRLAGGPYNEQFF

J: TRBJ1-2
V: TRBV9
CDR3: CASSVDRNYGYTF

J: TRBJ2-1
V: TRBV6-2/TRBV6-3
CDR3: CASSYLAGSLNEQFF

J: TRBJ2-3
V: TRBV12-3/TRBV12-4
CDR3: CASKRSTSTDTQYF

J: TRBJ2-7
V: TRBV7-9
CDR3: CASSPSPSEQYF

J: TRBJ1-5
V: TRBV2
CDR3: CASRGPDSNQPQHF

J: TRBJ1-2
V: TRBV12-3/TRBV12-4
CDR3: CASTGTPNYGYTF